This T cell receptor beta chain was identified in a study of T cells in Graves' hyperthyroidism and ophthalmopathy. Germline V gene data show CDR1 as SNHLY and CDR2 as FYNNEI. This CDR3 is built from 14 residues. Amplified TCR beta CDR3 regions derived from RNA transcripts. The HTBI primer set served for first-round RT-PCR of the TCR CDR3. TCRdb reprocessed the multiplex PCR reads with MiXCR, giving one entry per CDR3 protein. The sample has roughly 56,000 distinct CDR3 sequences, approximately 50% seen once. A word on this clonotype: Compared with germline, one end of the junction differs, possibly owing to a read error.

The chain recombines TRBV2 with TRBJ1-4; D is unresolved. Specimen: blood. The source of this sequence is a woman in her 30s with Graves' ophthalmopathy. In DNA form, the CDR3 reads TGTGCCAGCAATAGCCTTGCAACTAATGAAAGACTGTTTTTT. This codes for CASNSLATNERLFF.